The next 31 T cell receptor beta chains were all read from a single sample in a study of T cells in Graves' hyperthyroidism and ophthalmopathy. RNA transcripts yielded amplified TCR beta CDR3 regions. The HTBI set primed first-round TCR CDR3 RT-PCR. TCRdb re-derived calls from the multiplex PCR reads in MiXCR, one entry per CDR3 protein. In the table there are about 580,000 distinct CDR3 sequences, around 46% of which are singletons. The sample consisted of peripheral blood or thyroid tissue (not recorded which). The receptor source for this set is a woman between 18 and 29 years old with Graves' hyperthyroidism.

The DNA of the CDR3 is TGTGCCAGCAGCAGGGGGGACGGCCAAGAGACCCAGTACTTC. Protein: CASSRGDGQETQYF. This chain links TRBV7-6 with TRBJ2-5, with D perhaps given as TRBD1 or TRBD2 (6 bases each). This CDR3 is built from 14 residues. Germline CDR1 SGHVS, CDR2 FNYEAQ. Between the trimmed V and J ends, which lost 5 bases and 1 base, there was a span of 11 bases. The whole variable domain, remainder taken from reference TRBV7-6 and TRBJ2-5, is GAGVSQSPRYKVTKRGQDVALRCDPISGHVSLYWYRQALGQGPEFLTYFNYEAQQDKSGLPNDRFSAERPEGSISTLTIQRTEQRDSAMYRCASSRGDGQETQYFGPGTRLLVL.

The rearrangement uses TRBV20-1 and TRBJ2-5, with 16 nucleotides matching TRBD2. Germline V lookup: CDR1 DFQATT, CDR2 SNEGSKA (reference sequence). The CDR3 totals 16 residues. J lost 5 bases, V lost 6 bases, and 9 bases had no gene match. For the CDR3, the DNA is TGCAGTGCCTTACTCGGGACTAGCGGGAGGGCGGAGACCCAGTACTTC. Protein sequence: CSALLGTSGRAETQYF.

The rearrangement links TRBV2 to TRBJ1-3; 8 bases are a match to TRBD1. Trimming took 4 bases from V and 7 from J; bases not matched to a gene: 6. The CDR3 length is 14 residues. CDR1 is SNHLY and CDR2 is FYNNEI in the germline V gene. CDR3 sequence (DNA): TGTGCCAGCAGTGTCGACAGGGGAGGGAACACCATATATTTT. It translates to CASSVDRGGNTIYF.

In nucleotides, the CDR3 is TGTGCCAGCAGGCAAGCAGGGGAAGAGACCCAGTACTTC. Translation gives CASRQAGEETQYF. The chain joins TRBV7-8 to TRBJ2-5, with D possibly being TRBD1 (6 bases). The CDR3 is 13 amino acids. CDR1 and CDR2 (germline): SGHVS, FQNEAQ. Trimming took off 6 bases at V and 3 bases at J, with 11 bases between the two ends.

This chain links TRBV27 with TRBJ2-7; 7 bases are a match to TRBD1. Germline V gene lookup returns CDR1 MNHEY and CDR2 SMNVEV (reference sequence). After removal of 0 bases from V and 1 base from J, the junction contained 6 bases not matched to a gene. The CDR3 is made up of 16 amino acids. CDR3 residues: CASSLSGQSLSYEQYF. As DNA, the CDR3 is TGTGCCAGCAGTTTATCGGGACAGTCCTTATCCTACGAGCAGTACTTC.

The table lists this clonotype with many counts. V usage is TRBV2 and J usage is TRBJ2-5; D not certain. Trimming removed 4 bases at V and 5 bases at J, with 8 bases between. In germline, CDR1 is SNHLY, CDR2 FYNNEI. The CDR3 spans 12 residues. The CDR3 reads CASSVSRETQYF. DNA of the CDR3: TGTGCCAGCAGTGTTAGCCGGGAGACCCAGTACTTC.

This clonotype turned up a few times. The genes are TRBV2 and TRBJ2-5; 7 bases map to TRBD2. J lost 7 bases, V lost 3 bases, and 5 bases had no gene match. CDR1 is SNHLY, CDR2 FYNNEI, per germline. The CDR3 length is 13 residues. The CDR3 region has the DNA TGTGCCAGCAGTGACCTGGGAGGGGTGACCCAGTACTTC. It yields the protein CASSDLGGVTQYF.

A few counts support this clonotype. V usage is TRBV4-1 and J usage is TRBJ2-3; TRBD2 is a possible D gene (5 bases). The CDR3 spans 15 residues. CDR1 and CDR2 from the germline V gene are MGHRA and YSYEKL. The V end was cut by 0 bases, the J end by 2 bases, with 9 bases between. The CDR3 here is CASSQDEGSTDTQYF. CDR3 in DNA: TGCGCCAGCAGCCAAGATGAGGGTTCCACAGATACGCAGTATTTT.

Points on this clonotype: An end of the junction does not agree with germline; a read error may underlie this. The chain joins TRBV7-6 to TRBJ2-2; D remains unclear. The CDR3 is 14 residues long. Per germline, CDR1 SGHVS and CDR2 FNYEAQ. The CDR3 protein is CASSLSWSDGELFF. CDR3 nucleotide sequence: TGTGCTAGCAGCTTATCTTGGTCAGACGGAGAGCTGTTTTTT. Complete variable domain (other parts from reference TRBV7-6 and TRBJ2-2): GAGVSQSPRYKVTKRGQDVALRCDPISGHVSLYWYRQALGQGPEFLTYFNYEAQQDKSGLPNDRFSAERPEGSISTLTIQRTEQRDSAMYRCASSLSWSDGELFFGEGSRLTVL.

The rearrangement joins TRBV10-3 to TRBJ2-2; 7 bases agree with TRBD1. This CDR3 contains 14 residues. Germline V lookup: CDR1 ENHRY, CDR2 SYGVKD. Trimming cost V 6 bases and J 1 base; bases outside gene matches: 2. Here the CDR3 DNA reads TGTGCCATCAGGGGGGACAGGAACACCGGGGAGCTGTTTTTT. Translating gives CAIRGDRNTGELFF.

This clonotype was counted at least ten times. The genes are TRBV20-1 and TRBJ2-3; 12 bases agree with TRBD2. J was trimmed by 2 bases and V by 1 base; bases with no gene match: 1. CDR1 and CDR2 (germline): DFQATT, SNEGSKA (reference sequence). This CDR3 comprises 15 residues. The CDR3 here is CSARGLAGDTDTQYF. The CDR3 nucleotides read TGCAGTGCTAGAGGACTAGCGGGAGACACAGATACGCAGTATTTT.

This clonotype was counted ten times or more. CDR3 residues: CSALPREVGDSYEQYF. The CDR3 DNA reads as TGCAGTGCTCTCCCCCGGGAGGTCGGGGATTCCTACGAGCAGTACTTC. The rearrangement links TRBV20-1 to TRBJ2-7, with 7 nucleotides matching TRBD2. CDR1 DFQATT and CDR2 SNEGSKA come from the germline V gene (reference sequence). Trimming at V came to 5 bases and at J to 1 base, leaving 14 bases not matched to a gene. The CDR3 totals 16 residues.

This clonotype was recorded at least ten times. J is TRBJ2-5 and V is TRBV4-1; D is perhaps TRBD2 (7 bases). The CDR3 length is 15 residues. The V gene's germline CDR1 is MGHRA and CDR2 YSYEKL. V lost 1 base and J lost 5, with 14 bases in between. CDR3 DNA: TGCGCCAGCAGCCAAGGGGGAGGGGGTGCGGAGACCCAGTACTTC. The encoded protein is CASSQGGGGAETQYF.

Note on this clonotype: One end of the junction does not line up with germline, which may come from a read error. V and J are TRBV7-3 and TRBJ1-5; perhaps TRBD1 as D (5 bases). Germline CDR1 reads SGHTA; CDR2 reads FQGTGA. This CDR3 comprises 17 residues. CDR3 protein: CASSPLGAGRYNEPQHF. The DNA of the CDR3 is TGTGCCAGCAGCCCCCTGGGAGCGGGACGCTACAATGAGCCCCAGCATTTT. Based on the CDR3 plus reference TRBV7-3 and TRBJ1-5, the full variable domain is GAGVSQTPSNKVTEKGKYVELRCDPISGHTALYWYRQSLGQGPEFLIYFQGTGAADDSGLPNDRFFAVRPEGSVSTLKIQRTERGDSAVYLCASSPLGAGRYNEPQHFGDGTRLSIL.

The chain combines TRBV15 with TRBJ1-1, with a possible D match to TRBD1 (5 bases). Trimming took off 3 bases at V and 0 bases at J, with 11 bases between the two ends. The CDR3 is 15 residues long. The V gene's germline CDR1 is LNHNV and CDR2 YYDKDF (reference sequence). CDR3 in amino acids: CATSSWGLLNTEAFF. CDR3 DNA: TGTGCCACCAGCAGCTGGGGACTCTTGAACACTGAAGCTTTCTTT.

The J gene is TRBJ1-5, the V gene TRBV6-4; D is unclear. The germline CDR1 and CDR2 sequences are MRHNA and SNTAGT. The CDR3 totals 14 residues. The germline V and J ends were trimmed by 10 bases and 2 bases, with 15 bases remaining between them. The DNA for the CDR3 is TGTGCCACCGGAAACTCTGGGGGCAATCAGCCCCAGCATTTT. Residues: CATGNSGGNQPQHF.

The gene calls are TRBV7-6 and TRBJ2-5; either TRBD1 or TRBD2 may supply D (6 bases each). V was cut by 3 bases and J by 4 bases, with 12 bases left in between. The germline V gene has CDR1 SGHVS and CDR2 FNYEAQ. There are 14 residues in the CDR3. CDR3 sequence reads: CASSFAGGRETQYF. DNA for the CDR3: TGTGCCAGCAGCTTTGCTGGGGGGCGAGAGACCCAGTACTTC.

The sample holds many counts of this clonotype. The chain couples TRBV20-1 to TRBJ1-2; D is uncertain. CDR3 size: 13 residues. Per the germline V gene, CDR1 is DFQATT and CDR2 is SNEGSKA (reference sequence). Trimming took off 4 bases at V and 0 bases at J, with 9 bases between the two ends. The CDR3 loop is CSAIPGSNYGYTF. DNA for the CDR3: TGCAGTGCTATCCCAGGTTCTAACTATGGCTACACCTTC.

The J gene is TRBJ1-6, the V gene TRBV2; D remains ambiguous. CDR3 length: 17 residues. The germline gives CDR1 SNHLY, CDR2 FYNNEI. V was trimmed by 5 bases and J by 3 bases, leaving 17 bases between them. The CDR3 DNA is TGTGCCAGCAGTACGACTAGCGGTGGGGACTATAATTCACCCCTCCACTTT. Residues: CASSTTSGGDYNSPLHF.

The V call is TRBV15, the J call TRBJ2-7, with D perhaps matching TRBD1 (6 bases). The CDR3 covers 13 residues. Trimming cost V 6 bases and J 1 base, with 10 bases left between them. Per germline, CDR1 LNHNV and CDR2 YYDKDF (reference sequence). CDR3 protein: CATRPRGSYEQYF. CDR3 in DNA: TGTGCCACCAGACCGAGGGGGTCCTACGAGCAGTACTTC.

This clonotype was seen ten or more times. In DNA, the CDR3 is TGTGCCAGCAGCGGGGGACTAACGGGCTACGAGCAGTACTTC. It codes for CASSGGLTGYEQYF. The V call is TRBV9, the J call TRBJ2-7; TRBD2 agrees at 7 bases. The V gene end was trimmed by 3 bases and the J gene end by 3 bases; junction bases not matched to a gene: 6. This CDR3 has 14 residues. Germline CDR1 is SGDLS and CDR2 is YYNGEE.

This clonotype was found once. The junction departs from germline at one end; a sequencing error may be responsible. This sequence joins TRBV27 and TRBJ2-5, with D possibly being TRBD1 or TRBD2 (5 bases each). The CDR3 spans 13 residues. CDR1 is MNHEY and CDR2 is SMNVEV in the germline V gene (reference sequence). The DNA for the CDR3 is TGTGTCAGCAGTGACGAGGGGTGGGAGACCCAGTACTTC. This encodes CVSSDEGWETQYF.

V usage is TRBV15 and J usage is TRBJ1-6; no definite D call. Germline V gene sequence: CDR1 LNHNV, CDR2 YYDKDF (reference sequence). The CDR3 loop spans 16 amino acids. V lost 3 bases, J lost 4 bases, and 13 bases lay in between. CDR3 sequence: CATSSLGVVYNSPLHF. DNA of the CDR3: TGTGCCACCAGCAGCTTAGGTGTAGTGTATAATTCACCCCTCCACTTT. Supplemented by reference TRBV15 and TRBJ1-6, the full variable domain reads DAMVIQNPRYQVTQFGKPVTLSCSQTLNHNVMYWYQQKSSQAPKLLFHYYDKDFNNEADTPDNFQSRRPNTSFCFLDIRSPGLGDTAMYLCATSSLGVVYNSPLHFGNGTRLTVT.

The chain recombines TRBV6-6 with TRBJ2-7, with TRBD1 identical over 7 bases. CDR3 size: 15 residues. Germline CDR1 reads MNHNY; CDR2 reads SVGAGI (reference sequence). Trimming cost V 0 bases and J 7 bases; bases outside gene matches: 9. The CDR3: CASSYSGGSYNEQYF. DNA of the CDR3: TGTGCCAGCAGTTACTCAGGGGGCTCCTACAATGAGCAGTACTTC.

This clonotype was detected many times. The chain combines TRBV20-1 with TRBJ2-5; 11 bases line up with TRBD2. The junction had 4 bases not matched to a gene; V was cut back by 6 bases and J by 1 base. Germline CDR1 DFQATT, CDR2 SNEGSKA (reference sequence). This CDR3 comprises 14 residues. CDR3 sequence: CSAASGRIQETQYF. The CDR3 nucleotides are TGCAGTGCCGCTAGCGGGAGGATCCAAGAGACCCAGTACTTC.

The chain carries TRBV27 and TRBJ2-1; a possible D gene is TRBD2 (5 bases). Germline CDR1 is MNHEY and CDR2 is SMNVEV (reference sequence). The CDR3 consists of 11 residues. With 7 bases removed from V and 8 bases from J, the gap between germline ends came to 9 bases. CDR3 amino acids: CASTPGDEQFF. Here the CDR3 DNA reads TGTGCCAGCACCCCCGGGGATGAGCAGTTCTTC.

For this clonotype: The CDR3 end shows no conserved phenylalanine or tryptophan, and so a read error is likely. The chain is built from TRBV11-3 and TRBJ2-7; D unresolved. Germline lookup yields CDR1 SGHNT and CDR2 YENEEA. This CDR3 contains 13 residues. V lost 5 bases to trimming and J lost 2 bases, with 10 bases between them. The CDR3 nucleotides are TGTGCCAGCAGCCTAGGGCCTACCTACGAGCAGTACTCC. It codes for CASSLGPTYEQYS.

The chain uses TRBV7-2 and TRBJ2-7; no clear D. The CDR3 length is 14 residues. Germline V gene data show CDR1 as SGHTA and CDR2 as FQGNSA. The V end lost 1 base, the J end lost 4 bases, and 11 bases lay between the germline ends. Here the CDR3 reads CASSLEGQAYEQYF. In DNA form, the CDR3 reads TGTGCCAGCAGCTTAGAGGGCCAAGCTTACGAGCAGTACTTC. The whole variable domain, filled in from reference TRBV7-2 and TRBJ2-7, reads GAGVSQSPSNKVTEKGKDVELRCDPISGHTALYWYRQSLGQGLEFLIYFQGNSAPDKSGLPSDRFSAERTGGSVSTLTIQRTQQEDSAVYLCASSLEGQAYEQYFGPGTRLTVT.

This chain links TRBV2 with TRBJ2-7; 9 nucleotides agree with TRBD2. This CDR3 is built from 15 residues. Germline trimming cut 5 bases from V and 12 bases from J; bases unmatched to any gene: 17. Germline CDR1 SNHLY, CDR2 FYNNEI. The CDR3 DNA follows: TGTGCCAGCAGTACCCTAGCGGGACTCCTAATCGGTTGGTACTTC. Its protein product is CASSTLAGLLIGWYF.

The chain has TRBV24-1 and TRBJ2-5; 8 nucleotides agree with TRBD2. Losses at the gene ends were 0 bases for V and 5 bases for J; bases not matched to a gene: 19. Germline loops: CDR1 KGHDR, CDR2 SFDVKD. The CDR3 extends over 20 amino acids. In DNA form, the CDR3 reads TGTGCCACCAGTGATTTGCGTAGCGGGACCAAAAGCACCTACAATGAGACCCAGTACTTC. This encodes CATSDLRSGTKSTYNETQYF.

This chain joins TRBV20-1 and TRBJ1-1, with no clear D. Trimming cost V 6 bases and J 5 bases, with 13 bases left between them. The CDR3 runs to 12 residues. Per germline, CDR1 DFQATT and CDR2 SNEGSKA (reference sequence). The CDR3 DNA is TGCAGTGCCCTCCCGGGAAGGACTGAAGCTTTCTTT. Protein: CSALPGRTEAFF.